This TCR beta chain was identified in a study of T cell responses to AZD1222 COVID-19 vaccine. Findings of the study overall: A mostly white British donor set with more females was recruited, and clonal diversity was possibly underestimated.

Trimming took off 2 bases at V and 7 bases at J, with 15 bases between the two ends. CDR1 and CDR2 (germline): ENHRY, SYGVKD. The CDR3 runs 15 residues. Repertoires were generated with immunoSEQ multiplex PCR, while TCRdb's copy carries only in-frame clones and drops some. This repertoire shows 150,000 to 200,000 clones, roughly 92% found once; its top ten account for roughly 1.7%. Turning to this clone: Its specificity is not known.

This chain links TRBV10-3 with TRBJ1-5; D not resolved. Source: peripheral blood, taken 28 days after the second AZD1222 dose. The clonotype was recovered from an adult who received the AZD1222 COVID-19 vaccine. This CDR3 reads CAISEAGGFRQPQHF. The CDR3 region has the DNA TGTGCCATCAGTGAGGCAGGAGGGTTTAGGCAGCCCCAGCATTTT.